This T cell receptor beta chain was observed in a study of cytomegalovirus exposure and HLA in healthy donors. On the study more broadly: From HLA-typed donors, an early data release held some 80 million unique TCRs.

There were likely unrecorded immune exposures, though donors were nominally healthy when sampled. V dropped 5 bases and J dropped 2; count of bases not matched to a gene: 15. Germline V gene sequence: CDR1 LNHDA, CDR2 SQIVND (reference sequence). CDR3 size: 18 residues. Remarks on this clone: Its target is unknown.

Notes on the study in general: There were some public TCRs occurring in many donors, but most TCR sequences were rare.

60 Vbeta and 13 Jbeta primers were used in PCR. Profiled with immunoSEQ multiplex PCR; TCRdb holds only in-frame clones, not every one. The sample contains some 130,000 clones, roughly 88% of which appear only once. This receptor was taken from a middle-aged man in good health and CMV-seronegative. The sequencing sample was made of PBMCs. The J gene is TRBJ2-5, the V gene TRBV19, with TRBD2 matching 9 bases. CDR3 coding DNA: TGTGCCAGTAGTCCTAGCGGGACTGCCTGGGGGATTCAAGAGACCCAGTACTTC. Amino acids: CASSPSGTAWGIQETQYF. The complete variable domain, with remaining parts taken from reference TRBV19 and TRBJ2-5, reads DGGITQSPKYLFRKEGQNVTLSCEQNLNHDAMYWYRQDPGQGLRLIYYSQIVNDFQKGDIAEGYSVSREKKESFPLTVTSAQKNPTAFYLCASSPSGTAWGIQETQYFGPGTRLLVL.